Reported below is one T cell receptor (beta chain). Original data processing: From reference gene primer amplification, estimates of nucleated cell counts were derived. Data came from immunoSEQ multiplex PCR; TCRdb stores just in-frame clones and leaves some out. The V and J calls and clone size were taken over from that table, and D and trimming were inferred from the DNA. The sample lists approximately 170,000 clones, approximately 87% occurring once. The data originate from a study of blood T cell repertoires in COVID-19. Overall study context: The United States, Italy and Spain were the sources of the acute and convalescent COVID-19 samples. In each case, the material was cDNA or gDNA derived from T cells, B-cell-depleted T cells, or PBMCs.

The germline V and J ends were trimmed by 4 bases and 3 bases, with 10 bases remaining between them. In germline, CDR1 is SQVTM, CDR2 ANQGSEA. The CDR3 sequence is 13 residues long. The sequenced sample was peripheral blood. The V call is TRBV29-1, the J call TRBJ1-5; D might be TRBD1 (5 bases). This clonotype was sampled from a woman in her sixties or seventies with acute or convalescent COVID-19. For the CDR3, the DNA is TGCAGCGTTGCCCAGGGTAACAATCAGCCCCAGCATTTT. Its translation is CSVAQGNNQPQHF.